A selection of T cell receptor beta chains follows, all from one sample in a study of blood T cell repertoires in COVID-19. Sequenced by immunoSEQ multiplex PCR; TCRdb stores in-frame clones only, minus some. The sample yields 300,000 to 450,000 clones, about 88% seen once. The sequenced material came from PBMCs or T cells enriched from blood (not recorded which). The receptors stem from a woman aged 25-40 years who had been exposed to COVID-19. Each CDR3 is given with its conserved first and last residue.

V gene: TRBV19
CDR3 length: 15
J gene: TRBJ1-2
CDR3 protein: CASTRNRGPNYGYTF

V gene: TRBV24-1
CDR3 length: 15
J gene: TRBJ1-4
CDR3 protein: CATSSPGTTNEKLFF

V gene: TRBV27
CDR3 length: 13
J gene: TRBJ1-2
CDR3 protein: CASSLYGSYGYTF

V gene: TRBV18
CDR3 length: 12
J gene: TRBJ2-7
CDR3 protein: CASSPSLREQYF

V gene: TRBV9
CDR3 length: 15
J gene: TRBJ1-4
CDR3 protein: CASSGSGTGSEKLFF

V gene: TRBV11-2
CDR3 length: 14
J gene: TRBJ2-5
CDR3 protein: CASSPSGGWETQYF

V gene: TRBV5-4
CDR3 length: 16
J gene: TRBJ1-2
CDR3 protein: CASSFSTQTGNYGYTF

V gene: TRBV18
CDR3 length: 15
J gene: TRBJ1-1
CDR3 protein: CASSPNRVGDTEAFF

V gene: TRBV30
CDR3 length: 16
J gene: TRBJ1-2
CDR3 protein: CAWQKTTGGYRYGYTF

V gene: TRBV5-6
CDR3 length: 16
J gene: TRBJ1-2
CDR3 protein: CATEKGGGSLVYGYTF

V gene: TRBV30
CDR3 length: 13
J gene: TRBJ2-1
CDR3 protein: CAWSVRWGREQFF

V gene: TRBV3-1/TRBV3-2
CDR3 length: 14
J gene: TRBJ2-5
CDR3 protein: CASTGTSGPPAQYF

V gene: TRBV10-3
CDR3 length: 13
J gene: TRBJ2-1
CDR3 protein: CAIRAGTRNEQFF

V gene: TRBV6-6
CDR3 length: 14
J gene: TRBJ1-2
CDR3 protein: CASNGGGSNYGYTF

V gene: TRBV5-1
CDR3 length: 17
J gene: TRBJ2-5
CDR3 protein: CASSPGLAGLTQETQYF

V gene: TRBV11-2
CDR3 length: 12
J gene: TRBJ2-3
CDR3 protein: CASTVDSRVQYF

V gene: TRBV6-4
CDR3 length: 15
J gene: TRBJ2-2
CDR3 protein: CASSDEAASTGELFF